The 2 T cell receptor beta chains listed next were all sequenced from one sample in a study of cytomegalovirus exposure and HLA in healthy donors. Profiling relied on immunoSEQ multiplex PCR, and the TCRdb table lists in-frame clones only, not all of them. Seen here are hundreds of thousands of clones, roughly 89% observed once, and the top ten hold 0.83%. The sequenced sample was PBMCs. Receptors originate from a young woman in good health and CMV-seronegative.

The rearrangement joins TRBV6-1 to TRBJ2-3; D call uncertain. CDR1 and CDR2 (germline): MNHNS, SASEGT. Trimming removed 4 bases from V and 3 bases from J, with 14 bases in between. The CDR3 has 15 amino acids. The CDR3 region is CASSAIGSLTDTQYF. CDR3 in DNA: TGTGCCAGCAGTGCGATTGGTAGCCTTACAGATACGCAGTATTTT.

The rearrangement links TRBV11-2 to TRBJ2-6, with TRBD2 as a possible D gene (5 bases). This CDR3 is 16 amino acids long. V gave up 4 bases and J gave up 0 bases, with 10 bases separating them. From germline, CDR1 is SGHAT and CDR2 FQNNGV. CDR3 loop: CASSSIRGSGANVLTF. The CDR3 coding sequence is TGTGCCAGCAGCTCCATCCGGGGCTCTGGGGCCAACGTCCTGACTTTC. Variable domain in full (rest from reference TRBV11-2 and TRBJ2-6): EAGVAQSPRYKIIEKRQSVAFWCNPISGHATLYWYQQILGQGPKLLIQFQNNGVVDDSQLPKDRFSAERLKGVDSTLKIQPAKLEDSAVYLCASSSIRGSGANVLTFGAGSRLTVL.